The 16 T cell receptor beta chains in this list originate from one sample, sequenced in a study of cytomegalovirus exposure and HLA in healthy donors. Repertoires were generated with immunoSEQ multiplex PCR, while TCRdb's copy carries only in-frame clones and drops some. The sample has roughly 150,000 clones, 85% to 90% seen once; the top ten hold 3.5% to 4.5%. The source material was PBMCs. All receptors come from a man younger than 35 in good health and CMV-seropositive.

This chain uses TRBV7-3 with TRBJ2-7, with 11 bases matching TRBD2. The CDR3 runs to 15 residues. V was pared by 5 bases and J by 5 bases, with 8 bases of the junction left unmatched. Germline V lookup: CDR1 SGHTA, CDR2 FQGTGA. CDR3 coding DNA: TGTGCCAGCAGCCCTACTAGCGGGAGATTACACGAGCAGTACTTC. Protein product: CASSPTSGRLHEQYF.

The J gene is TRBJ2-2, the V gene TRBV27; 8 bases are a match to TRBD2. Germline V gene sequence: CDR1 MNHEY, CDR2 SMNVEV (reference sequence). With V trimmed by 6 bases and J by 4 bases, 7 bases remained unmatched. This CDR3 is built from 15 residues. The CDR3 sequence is CASSPAAGGTGELFF. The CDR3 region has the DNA TGTGCCAGCAGCCCCGCGGCGGGGGGCACCGGGGAGCTGTTTTTT.

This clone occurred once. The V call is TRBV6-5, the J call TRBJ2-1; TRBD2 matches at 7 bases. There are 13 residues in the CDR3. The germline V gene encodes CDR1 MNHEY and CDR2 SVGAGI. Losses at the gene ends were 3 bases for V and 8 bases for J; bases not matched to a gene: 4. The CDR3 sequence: CASSYLAADEQFF. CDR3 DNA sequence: TGTGCCAGCAGTTATCTAGCGGCGGATGAGCAGTTCTTC.

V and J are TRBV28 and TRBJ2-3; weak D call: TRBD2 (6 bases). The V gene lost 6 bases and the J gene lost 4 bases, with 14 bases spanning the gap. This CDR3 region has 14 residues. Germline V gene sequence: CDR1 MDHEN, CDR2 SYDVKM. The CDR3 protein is CASSLKGLADTQYF. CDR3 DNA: TGTGCCAGCAGCCTTAAGGGACTTGCAGATACGCAGTATTTT.

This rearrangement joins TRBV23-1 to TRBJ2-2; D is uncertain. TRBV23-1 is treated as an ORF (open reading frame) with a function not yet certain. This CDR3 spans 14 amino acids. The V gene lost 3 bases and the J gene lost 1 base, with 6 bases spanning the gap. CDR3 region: CASSQGENTGELFF. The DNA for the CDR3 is TGCGCCAGCAGTCAGGGCGAGAACACCGGGGAGCTGTTTTTT.

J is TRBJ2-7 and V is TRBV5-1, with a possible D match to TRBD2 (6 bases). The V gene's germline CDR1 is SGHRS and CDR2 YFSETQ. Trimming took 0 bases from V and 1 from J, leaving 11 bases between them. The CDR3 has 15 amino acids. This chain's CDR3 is CASSLAWDSSYEQYF. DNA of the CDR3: TGCGCCAGCAGCTTGGCCTGGGACTCATCCTACGAGCAGTACTTC.

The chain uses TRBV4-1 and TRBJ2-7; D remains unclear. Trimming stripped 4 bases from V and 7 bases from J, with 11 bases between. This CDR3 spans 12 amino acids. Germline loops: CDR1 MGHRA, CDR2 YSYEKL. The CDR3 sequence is CASSPLPREQYF. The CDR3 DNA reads TGCGCCAGCAGCCCCCTACCGAGGGAGCAGTACTTC.

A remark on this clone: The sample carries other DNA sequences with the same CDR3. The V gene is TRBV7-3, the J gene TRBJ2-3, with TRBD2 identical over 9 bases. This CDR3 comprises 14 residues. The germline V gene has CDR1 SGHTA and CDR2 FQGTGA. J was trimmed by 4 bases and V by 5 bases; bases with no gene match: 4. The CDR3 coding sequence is TGTGCCAGCAGCCCCGGACTAGCGTCAGATACGCAGTATTTT. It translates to CASSPGLASDTQYF.

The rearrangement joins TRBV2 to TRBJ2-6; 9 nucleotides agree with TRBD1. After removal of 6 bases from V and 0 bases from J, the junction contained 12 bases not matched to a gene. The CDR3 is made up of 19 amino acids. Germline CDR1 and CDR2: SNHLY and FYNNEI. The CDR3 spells CASSSGVGQGISGANVLTF. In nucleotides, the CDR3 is TGTGCCAGCAGCTCGGGGGTGGGACAGGGTATCTCTGGGGCCAACGTCCTGACTTTC.

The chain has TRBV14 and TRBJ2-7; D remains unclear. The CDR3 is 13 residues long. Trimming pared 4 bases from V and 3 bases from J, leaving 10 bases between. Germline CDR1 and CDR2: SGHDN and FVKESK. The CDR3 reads CASSPVPYYEQYF. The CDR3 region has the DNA TGTGCCAGCAGCCCCGTCCCCTACTACGAGCAGTACTTC. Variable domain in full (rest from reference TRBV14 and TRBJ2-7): EAGVTQFPSHSVIEKGQTVTLRCDPISGHDNLYWYRRVMGKEIKFLLHFVKESKQDESGMPNNRFLAERTGGTYSTLKVQPAELEDSGVYFCASSPVPYYEQYFGPGTRLTVT.

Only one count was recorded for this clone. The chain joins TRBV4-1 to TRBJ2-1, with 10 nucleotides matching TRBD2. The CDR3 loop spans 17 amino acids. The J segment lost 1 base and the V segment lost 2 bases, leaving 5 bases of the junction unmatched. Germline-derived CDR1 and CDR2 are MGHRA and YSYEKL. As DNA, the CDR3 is TGCGCCAGCAGCCAAAAGTTACTAGCGGGATCCTACAATGAGCAGTTCTTC. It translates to CASSQKLLAGSYNEQFF.

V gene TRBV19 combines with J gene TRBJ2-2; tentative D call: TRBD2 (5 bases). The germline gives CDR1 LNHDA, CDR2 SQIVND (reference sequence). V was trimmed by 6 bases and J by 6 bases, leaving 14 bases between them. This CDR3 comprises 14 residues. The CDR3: CASSTPGWAGELFF. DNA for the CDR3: TGTGCCAGTAGCACCCCGGGGTGGGCCGGGGAGCTGTTTTTT.

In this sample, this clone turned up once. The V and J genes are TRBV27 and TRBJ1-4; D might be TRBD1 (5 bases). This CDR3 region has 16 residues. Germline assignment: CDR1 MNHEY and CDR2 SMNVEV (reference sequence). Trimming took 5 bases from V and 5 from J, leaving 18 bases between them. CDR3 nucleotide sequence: TGTGCCAGCAGTCCACGCGGGGGGAGGTGGAATGAAAAACTGTTTTTT. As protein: CASSPRGGRWNEKLFF.

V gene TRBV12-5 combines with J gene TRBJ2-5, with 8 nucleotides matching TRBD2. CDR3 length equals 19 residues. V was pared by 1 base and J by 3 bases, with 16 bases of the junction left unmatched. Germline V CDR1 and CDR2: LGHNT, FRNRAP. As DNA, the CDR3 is TGTGCTAGTGGTTTGGAGCGTGGTAGCGGGACTGGTTGGGAAGAGACCCAGTACTTC. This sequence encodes CASGLERGSGTGWEETQYF.

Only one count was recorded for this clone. The DNA of the CDR3 is TGTGCCAGCAGTTCTAAGCACGCCCAGCAGTTCTTC. It yields the protein CASSSKHAQQFF. The V call is TRBV6-6, the J call TRBJ2-1, with D unresolved. The CDR3 is 12 amino acids. V was trimmed by 4 bases and J by 11 bases, leaving 12 bases between them. The germline V gene encodes CDR1 MNHNY and CDR2 SVGAGI (reference sequence).

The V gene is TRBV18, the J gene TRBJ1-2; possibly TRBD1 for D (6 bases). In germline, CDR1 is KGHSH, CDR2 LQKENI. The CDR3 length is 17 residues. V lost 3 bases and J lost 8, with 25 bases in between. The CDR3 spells CASSPLPRDILTYGYTF. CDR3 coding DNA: TGTGCCAGCTCACCCCTCCCAAGGGACATCCTAACCTACGGCTACACCTTC.